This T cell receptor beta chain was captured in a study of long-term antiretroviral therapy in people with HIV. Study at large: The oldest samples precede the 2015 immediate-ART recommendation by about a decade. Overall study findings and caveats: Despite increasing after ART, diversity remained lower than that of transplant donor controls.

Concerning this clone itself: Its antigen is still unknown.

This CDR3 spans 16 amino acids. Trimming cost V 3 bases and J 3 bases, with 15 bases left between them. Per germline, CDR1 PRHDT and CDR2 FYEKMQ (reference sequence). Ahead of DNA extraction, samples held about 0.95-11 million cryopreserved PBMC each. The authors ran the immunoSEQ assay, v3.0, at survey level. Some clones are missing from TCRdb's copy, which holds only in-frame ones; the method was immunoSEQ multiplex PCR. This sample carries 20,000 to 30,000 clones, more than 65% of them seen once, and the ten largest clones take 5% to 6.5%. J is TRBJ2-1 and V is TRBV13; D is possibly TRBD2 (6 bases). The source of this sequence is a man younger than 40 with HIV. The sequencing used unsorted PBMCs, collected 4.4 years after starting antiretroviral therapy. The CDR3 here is CASSFRGGEYYNEQFF. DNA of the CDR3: TGTGCCAGCAGCTTCCGGGGCGGGGAATACTACAATGAGCAGTTCTTC.